The subject of this entry is one T cell receptor (beta chain). The antigen remains unidentified. The second PCR ran about 6 to 11 cycles with a sample-barcoded 5' primer and J-beta primers. Tagging of each cDNA molecule was performed by a template-switch adaptor with 12 random nucleotides. TCRdb re-analysed the 5' RACE reads in MiXCR, keeping a single row per CDR3 protein. This repertoire shows around 790,000 distinct CDR3 sequences, approximately 44% found once; its top ten account for 15% to 25%. The authors extracted at least 6 micrograms of total RNA per sample. The data are from a study of blood T cells in healthy people across ages. The overall study: Template switching retrieved approximately one barcoded beta molecule for each two T cells.

Study-wide results and limits: In these data, TCR beta diversity tracked strongly with naive T cell percentage.

V lost 2 bases to trimming and J lost 10 bases, with 11 bases between them. This CDR3 spans 12 amino acids. CDR1 and CDR2 (germline): MNHEY, SVGEGT. The genes are TRBV6-2 or TRBV6-3 and TRBJ1-1; D remains ambiguous. This TCR was recovered from a man aged 55 to 69 in good health. The sequenced material came from blood. The CDR3 region is CASSYAGYPAFF. CDR3 in DNA: TGTGCCAGCAGTTACGCTGGGTACCCAGCTTTCTTT.